This TCR beta chain was obtained from a study of blood T cell repertoires in COVID-19. About the study: Samples came from the United States, Italy and Spain, spanning acute and convalescent COVID-19. Nucleic acid was either cDNA or gDNA, and it came from T cells, B-cell-depleted T cells, or PBMCs.

Germline values: CDR1 SQVTM, CDR2 ANQGSEA. Trimming took 1 base from V and 1 from J; bases not matched to a gene: 6. The CDR3 spans 16 residues. Authors' analysis steps: Counts of nucleated cells, estimated from reference gene primer amplification, were obtained. Measured with immunoSEQ multiplex PCR; TCRdb has only the in-frame clones, and not every one. From that table come the V and J calls and clone size; the DNA was used to work out D and trimming. The table includes 300,000 or so clones, 75% to 90% detected once. Sequenced sample: peripheral blood. The clonotype comes from a woman in her thirties or forties who had recovered from COVID-19. The chain employs TRBV29-1 and TRBJ2-3; 9 nucleotides align to TRBD2. CDR3 in amino acids: CSVEGSAGGGTDTQYF. CDR3 nucleotides: TGCAGCGTTGAAGGGTCAGCGGGGGGCGGCACAGATACGCAGTATTTT.